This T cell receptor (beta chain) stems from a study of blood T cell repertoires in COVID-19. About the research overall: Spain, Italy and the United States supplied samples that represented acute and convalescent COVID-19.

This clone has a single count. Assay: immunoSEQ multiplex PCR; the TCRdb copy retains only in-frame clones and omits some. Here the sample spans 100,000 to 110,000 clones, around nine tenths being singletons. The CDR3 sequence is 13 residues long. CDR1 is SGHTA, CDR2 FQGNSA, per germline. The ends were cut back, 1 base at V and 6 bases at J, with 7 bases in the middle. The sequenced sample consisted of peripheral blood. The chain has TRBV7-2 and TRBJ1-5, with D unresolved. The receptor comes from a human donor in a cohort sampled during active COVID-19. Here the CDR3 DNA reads TGTGCCAGCAGCTTAGAAGAGGGTCAGCCCCAGCATTTT. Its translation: CASSLEEGQPQHF.